The clone carrying this T cell receptor (beta chain) was picked up many times. Patients were excluded because of uncontrolled infection, other autoimmune disease, pregnancy or lactation. The PBMCs studied were ones that came from around 10 ml fresh peripheral blood. Researchers amplified the TCR beta CDR3 regions from RNA transcripts. Using the HTBI primer set, a first-round RT-PCR was run on the TCR CDR3. TCRdb re-analysed the multiplex PCR reads in MiXCR, keeping a single row per CDR3 protein. Among roughly 300,000 distinct CDR3 sequences listed, less than 30% were seen once. This entry comes from a study of T cells in Graves' hyperthyroidism and ophthalmopathy. This CDR3 spans 14 amino acids. Losses at the gene ends were 5 bases for V and 1 base for J; bases not matched to a gene: 4. Germline V CDR1 and CDR2: MNHEY, SVGAGI.

Sequences were obtained from blood. The chain combines TRBV6-5 with TRBJ1-1; 7 nucleotides match TRBD1. The TCR sequence derives from a man between 40 and 49 years old with Graves' hyperthyroidism that later progressed to Graves' ophthalmopathy. CDR3 protein: CASSNNRGNTEAFF. CDR3 in DNA: TGTGCCAGCAGTAACAACAGGGGGAACACTGAAGCTTTCTTT.